This T cell receptor (beta chain) came from a study of control samples from healthy donors and cancer patients. V was trimmed by 2 bases and J by 6 bases, leaving 13 bases between them. The length of the CDR3 is 15 residues. Germline-derived CDR1 and CDR2 are SGHTA and FQGTGA. Assay: immunoSEQ multiplex PCR; the TCRdb copy retains only in-frame clones and omits some. The sample lists about 160,000 clones, roughly 95% occurring once. The genes are TRBV7-3 and TRBJ2-2, with D hard to call. This receptor was obtained from a woman in her twenties or thirties in good health. Sequencing was done on a sample of blood. CDR3 in DNA: TGTGCCAGCAGCTTACAACCTGGCGGCGCCGGGGAGCTGTTTTTT. Translation gives CASSLQPGGAGELFF.